The sequence of this T cell receptor (beta chain) was determined in a study of T-cell reconstitution after alpha-beta-depleted transplantation in children. The library targeted TCRbeta and was prepared with unique molecular identifiers. Each CDR3 protein is one row after TCRdb ran MiXCR on the PCR reads. The table shows about 440,000 distinct CDR3 sequences, with approximately 42% occurring only once. The CDR3 contains 13 residues. V gave up 3 bases and J gave up 2 bases, with 10 bases separating them. CDR1 is DFQATT and CDR2 is SNEGSKA in the germline V gene (reference sequence). Broader study findings: By about two months after transplant, alpha-beta T cells reportedly arose from several hundred graft clones that had expanded. High day-60 TCRbeta diversity in some patients came from surviving recipient T cells and thymic progenitors. Once a year had passed after transplant, T-cell counts and diversity came mostly from newly produced T cells.

This clonotype was found a few times. Its antigen remains unknown. This receptor was identified in a girl aged 2-10 years with aplastic anemia, due to receive a stem cell transplant. The sequenced sample was PBMCs, obtained before TCRalphabeta/CD19-depleted stem cell transplant. V gene TRBV20-1 combines with J gene TRBJ2-5; no clear D gene. The CDR3 spells CSASFPRQETQYF. The CDR3 region has the DNA TGCAGTGCTAGCTTTCCGAGGCAAGAGACCCAGTACTTC.